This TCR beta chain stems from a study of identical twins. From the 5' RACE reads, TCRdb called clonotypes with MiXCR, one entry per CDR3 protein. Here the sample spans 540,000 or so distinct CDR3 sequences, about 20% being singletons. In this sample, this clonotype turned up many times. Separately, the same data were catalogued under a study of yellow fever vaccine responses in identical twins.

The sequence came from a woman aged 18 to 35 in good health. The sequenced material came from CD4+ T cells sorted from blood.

DNA of the CDR3: TGTGCCAGCAGCTTAAAGGCAGATACGCAGTATTTT. Amino acid sequence: CASSLKADTQYF. This chain links TRBV7-2 with TRBJ2-3; D gene unclear. Germline CDR1 and CDR2: SGHTA and FQGNSA. The ends were cut back, 2 bases at V and 4 bases at J, with 4 bases in the middle. The CDR3 totals 12 residues.